This is a list of T cell receptor beta chains from one sample in a study of blood T cell repertoires in COVID-19. Assay used: immunoSEQ multiplex PCR; TCRdb lists only in-frame clones, some missing. The sample lists around 620,000 clones, 90% seen once, with roughly 0.25% in the top ten. Material for sequencing was peripheral blood. All receptors come from a woman aged 18-35 years with acute or convalescent COVID-19. CDR3s include the opening cysteine and the closing phenylalanine or tryptophan. D genes are given only for firm matches. Size values are once, few and many counts, or a class for expanded clones, and some rows have none.

D,size,J,V,length,CDR3,DNA
TRBD1,NA,TRBJ1-6,TRBV6-1,15,CASSEPRTGRSPLHF,TGTGCCAGCAGTGAACCAAGGACAGGGAGGTCACCCCTCCACTTT
NA,NA,TRBJ2-2,TRBV5-5,12,CASSRGTGELFF,TGTGCCAGCAGCCGAGGGACCGGGGAGCTGTTTTTT
TRBD1,NA,TRBJ1-2,TRBV24-1,14,CATSEPGTGGGYTF,TGTGCCACCAGTGAGCCCGGGACAGGGGGCGGCTACACCTTC
NA,NA,TRBJ1-1,TRBV3-1/TRBV3-2,16,CASSQLAPRGGTEAFF,TGTGCCAGCAGCCAATTAGCTCCCAGGGGTGGCACTGAAGCTTTCTTT
NA,once,TRBJ1-5,TRBV18,15,CASSRGGASNQPQHF,TGTGCCAGCTCACGGGGGGGGGCCAGCAATCAGCCCCAGCATTTT
TRBD1,NA,TRBJ1-5,TRBV19,16,CASSIDRTGLNQPQHF,TGTGCCAGTAGTATAGACCGGACAGGGCTCAATCAGCCCCAGCATTTT
NA,NA,TRBJ2-1,TRBV5-4,13,CASSPDRGNEQFF,TGTGCCAGCAGCCCCGACCGGGGGAATGAGCAGTTCTTC
NA,NA,TRBJ2-3,TRBV13,14,CASSDRGSTDTQYF,TGTGCCAGCAGCGACCGGGGTAGTACTGATACGCAGTATTTT
NA,once,TRBJ1-1,TRBV18,14,CASSLQRDSTEAFF,TGTGCCAGCTCACTTCAGCGAGATTCCACTGAAGCTTTCTTT
NA,NA,TRBJ2-2,TRBV27,12,CASSPYTGELFF,TGTGCCAGCAGTCCGTACACCGGGGAGCTGTTTTTT
TRBD1,NA,TRBJ1-4,TRBV9,18,CASSAWGQVGSGNEKLFF,TGTGCCAGCAGCGCCTGGGGACAGGTGGGCTCGGGGAATGAAAAACTGTTTTTT
NA,NA,TRBJ1-1,TRBV9,14,CASSPHRAYTEAFF,TGTGCCAGCAGCCCGCACAGGGCTTACACTGAAGCTTTCTTT
NA,once,TRBJ1-2,TRBV10-1,13,CASSERQNYGYTF,TGCGCCAGCAGTGAAAGACAGAATTATGGCTACACCTTC
NA,NA,TRBJ2-6,TRBV24-1,16,CATSDPARAGANVLTF,TGTGCCACCAGTGATCCCGCACGGGCTGGGGCCAACGTCCTGACTTTC
TRBD2,NA,TRBJ2-7,TRBV5-4,14,CASSLDGGAYEQYF,TGTGCCAGCAGCTTGGACGGGGGGGCTTACGAGCAGTACTTC
TRBD1,NA,TRBJ1-2,TRBV9,15,CASSPRTGDNYGYTF,TGTGCCAGCAGCCCCCGGACAGGCGATAACTATGGCTACACCTTC
TRBD1,NA,TRBJ1-1,TRBV19,14,CASTWDRRNTEAFF,TGTGCCAGTACCTGGGACAGGCGTAACACTGAAGCTTTCTTT
NA,NA,TRBJ1-5,TRBV7-2,14,CASSLTGNREPQHF,TGTGCCAGCAGCCTAACAGGGAATAGAGAGCCCCAGCATTTT
NA,once,TRBJ1-2,TRBV19,15,CASSIAAGANYGYTF,TGTGCCAGTAGTATAGCGGCAGGGGCGAACTATGGCTACACCTTC
TRBD1,NA,TRBJ2-7,TRBV10-3,15,CAISVGQGFTYEQYF,TGTGCCATCAGTGTAGGACAGGGCTTTACCTACGAGCAGTACTTC
TRBD2,once,TRBJ2-1,TRBV24-1,15,CATSDLGGGVSEQFF,TGTGCCACCAGTGATTTGGGCGGGGGGGTTAGTGAGCAGTTCTTC
TRBD2,NA,TRBJ2-3,TRBV15,17,CATSRLAGAPVADTQYF,TGTGCCACCAGCAGATTAGCGGGGGCCCCCGTAGCAGATACGCAGTATTTT
NA,NA,TRBJ1-5,TRBV7-2,17,CASSLEGWGRSNQPQHF,TGTGCCAGCAGCTTAGAAGGGTGGGGGCGGAGCAATCAGCCCCAGCATTTT
NA,NA,TRBJ1-2,TRBV12-5,17,CASGLVLARQGDYGYTF,TGTGCTAGTGGTTTGGTACTCGCCCGGCAGGGTGACTATGGCTACACCTTC
TRBD2,once,TRBJ2-5,TRBV15,15,CATSRQRGGGETQYF,TGTGCCACCAGCAGGCAGCGGGGGGGCGGGGAGACCCAGTACTTC
TRBD1,NA,TRBJ2-1,TRBV6-5,13,CASRTTGYNEQFF,TGTGCCAGCAGAACGACAGGGTACAATGAGCAGTTCTTC
NA,few,TRBJ1-5,TRBV12-5,13,CASGLSGNQPQHF,TGTGCTAGTGGTTTGTCGGGGAATCAGCCCCAGCATTTT